The clone carrying this T cell receptor beta chain was observed a single time. The antigen remains undetermined. With a J-beta primer mix and a sample-barcoded 5' primer, a second PCR ran about 6 to 11 cycles. TCRdb passed the 5' RACE reads through MiXCR, listing each CDR3 protein once. The sample records 870,000 or so distinct CDR3 sequences, around 26% being singletons. Peripheral blood, about 9.8 milliliters per donor, was collected. This specimen belongs to a study of blood T cells in healthy people across ages. General study findings and limits: TCR beta diversity was tightly associated with the proportion of naive T cells. When set beside aged donors, long-lived donors presented more naive CD4+ cells and higher diversity.

The CDR3 extends over 16 amino acids. Unmatched junction bases numbered 10, after V lost 6 bases and J lost 1 base. Sequenced material: blood. The chain combines TRBV12-3 or TRBV12-4 with TRBJ2-5; 8 bases align to TRBD2. The clonotype comes from a woman of 80 years or more in good health. CDR3 residues: CASSPGGSWSQETQYF. CDR3 coding DNA: TGTGCCAGCAGCCCGGGGGGGAGTTGGAGCCAAGAGACCCAGTACTTC.